Listed below are T cell receptor beta chains from one sample, sequenced in a study of blood T cell repertoires in COVID-19. Data came from immunoSEQ multiplex PCR; TCRdb stores just in-frame clones and leaves some out. The sample consists of about 20,000 clones, about 89% of them appearing once. The sequencing sample was made of peripheral blood. These receptors were obtained from a human donor in a cohort sampled during active COVID-19. CDR3s include the opening cysteine and the closing phenylalanine or tryptophan. Fields, in order: clone size, V gene, J gene, CDR3 protein. The size field is filled for only some rows; it gives once, few, many or a size class.

>.|TRBV28|TRBJ1-5
CASSLYRTGTMNQPQHF
>.|TRBV6-5|TRBJ1-5
CAARMGGRKAQHF
>.|TRBV4-1|TRBJ2-1
CASSLLAGGPSYNEQFF
>.|TRBV6-5|TRBJ1-3
CASSYSAGSSGNTIYF
>.|TRBV4-2|TRBJ2-7
CASSQETSGTNQQYF
>.|TRBV14|TRBJ1-1
CASSPPGSGGYTEAFF
>.|TRBV2|TRBJ2-7
CASGQISYEQYF
>.|TRBV5-8|TRBJ1-1
CASSSGGPNTEAFF
>.|TRBV28|TRBJ2-7
CASSLIRDEQYF
>.|TRBV28|TRBJ1-1
CASSFGPMAFF
>.|TRBV7-9|TRBJ2-1
CASSLDGRLEGNEQFF
>few|TRBV5-4|TRBJ2-6
CASSLGFSSGANVLTF
>.|TRBV6-5|TRBJ2-7
CASSYARQGHEQYF
>.|TRBV30|TRBJ1-5
CACSGDYSNQPQHF
>.|TRBV5-1|TRBJ2-7
CASRAGDHSYEQYF
>.|TRBV5-1|TRBJ1-3
CASSLGQGAGNTIYF
>.|TRBV9|TRBJ1-1
CASSPREWTEAFF
>.|TRBV25-1|TRBJ1-1
CASSSRTGAMNTEAFF
>.|TRBV5-1|TRBJ2-3
CATAPTEPTDTQYF
>.|TRBV28|TRBJ1-1
CASGATEAFF
>.|TRBV10-2|TRBJ2-3
CASSEFLAASTDTQYF
>once|TRBV11-2|TRBJ1-1
CASSLTPSRPEAFF
>.|TRBV4-1|TRBJ2-3
CASSPWTSGSYTQYF
>.|TRBV9|TRBJ2-7
CASSQARTSGRHEQYF
>.|TRBV5-1|TRBJ1-2
CASSLGGGDGYTF
>.|TRBV28|TRBJ2-3
CASSSTGFEDSDTQYF
>.|TRBV11-2|TRBJ1-1
CASSLTGDTEAFF
>.|TRBV5-4|TRBJ2-7
CASSLDPGGYEQYF
>.|TRBV28|TRBJ2-1
CASSLSPGLGSSGDEQFF
>.|TRBV19|TRBJ2-3
CATGPSSTDTQYF
>.|TRBV27|TRBJ2-1
CASSFSAAERGNEQFF
>once|TRBV6-1|TRBJ2-1
CASSEILAAYNEQFF
>.|TRBV5-4|TRBJ2-3
CASSPDRSTDTQYF
>.|TRBV6-5|TRBJ2-1
CASRLLPGGDEQFF
>.|TRBV6-1|TRBJ1-1
CASSESDRGGTEAFF
>.|TRBV13|TRBJ2-5
CASSLSGGNQETQYF
>once|TRBV11-3|TRBJ2-2
CASSLDSFRGELFF
>.|TRBV11-2|TRBJ2-1
CASSFSRGLAGGPWNEQFF
>.|TRBV11-2|TRBJ2-7
CASSSSLPLEQYF
>.|TRBV13|TRBJ2-6
CASKSTGKVFGANVLTF
>.|TRBV15|TRBJ1-5
CATSRDKGRRQPQHF
>few|TRBV28|TRBJ2-6
CASSVPRSGANVLTF
>.|TRBV28|TRBJ1-1
CASSLRSNTEAFF
>.|TRBV6-5|TRBJ1-1
CASSYSGQGTEAFF
>.|TRBV18|TRBJ2-6
CASSPAPVPSGANVLTF
>.|TRBV14|TRBJ2-3
CASSRVNTDTQYF
>.|TRBV28|TRBJ2-1
CASSLGQSYNEQFF
>.|TRBV7-9|TRBJ2-1
CASSPPTSRSYNEQFF
>once|TRBV9|TRBJ2-3
CASSASGSTDTQYF
>.|TRBV10-3|TRBJ2-7
CAISEVRGGVYEQYF
>.|TRBV7-9|TRBJ1-1
CASSLGLRQGADTEAFF
>.|TRBV4-1|TRBJ1-2
CASSQVPSDRTNYGYTF
>.|TRBV2|TRBJ1-6
CASSEGRKGWSPLHF
>.|TRBV19|TRBJ2-2
CATRTSGRTGELFF
>.|TRBV18|TRBJ1-3
CASSISTDHSGNTIYF
>.|TRBV30|TRBJ2-1
CAWSEAREQFF
>.|TRBV29-1|TRBJ2-7
CSVARVRTHSYEQYF
>.|TRBV28|TRBJ2-7
CASSSPSGQGNWEQYF
>.|TRBV10-3|TRBJ2-2
CAISRDREIGELFF
>.|TRBV10-1|TRBJ2-7
CASSDLGSKQYF